This TCR beta chain came from a study of T cell repertoires in cytomegalovirus infection. V shed 5 bases, J shed 0 bases, and the junction held 5 bases outside the gene matches. The CDR3 loop spans 16 amino acids. Germline CDR1 reads DFQATT; CDR2 reads SNEGSKA (reference sequence). There are a few counts of this clonotype. Its specificity is not known. TCRdb ran MiXCR on the reads and lists one entry per CDR3 protein. The data hold 600,000 to 700,000 distinct CDR3 sequences, with about 33% observed a single time. Findings and limits, study-wide: Totalled public TCR beta family frequency picked out people who carried CMV plus the relevant HLA.

The specimen was cultured PBMCs, collected from culture after CMV antigen stimulation. The sequence came from a human donor in good health (CMV status not recorded). Some clones in this sample may be carry-over from other donors' samples. The V gene is TRBV20-1, the J gene TRBJ2-3, with 13 bases aligning to TRBD2. CDR3 residues: CSAPRTSGGSTDTQYF. The CDR3 DNA sequence: TGCAGTGCTCCCCGGACTAGCGGGGGAAGCACAGATACGCAGTATTTT.